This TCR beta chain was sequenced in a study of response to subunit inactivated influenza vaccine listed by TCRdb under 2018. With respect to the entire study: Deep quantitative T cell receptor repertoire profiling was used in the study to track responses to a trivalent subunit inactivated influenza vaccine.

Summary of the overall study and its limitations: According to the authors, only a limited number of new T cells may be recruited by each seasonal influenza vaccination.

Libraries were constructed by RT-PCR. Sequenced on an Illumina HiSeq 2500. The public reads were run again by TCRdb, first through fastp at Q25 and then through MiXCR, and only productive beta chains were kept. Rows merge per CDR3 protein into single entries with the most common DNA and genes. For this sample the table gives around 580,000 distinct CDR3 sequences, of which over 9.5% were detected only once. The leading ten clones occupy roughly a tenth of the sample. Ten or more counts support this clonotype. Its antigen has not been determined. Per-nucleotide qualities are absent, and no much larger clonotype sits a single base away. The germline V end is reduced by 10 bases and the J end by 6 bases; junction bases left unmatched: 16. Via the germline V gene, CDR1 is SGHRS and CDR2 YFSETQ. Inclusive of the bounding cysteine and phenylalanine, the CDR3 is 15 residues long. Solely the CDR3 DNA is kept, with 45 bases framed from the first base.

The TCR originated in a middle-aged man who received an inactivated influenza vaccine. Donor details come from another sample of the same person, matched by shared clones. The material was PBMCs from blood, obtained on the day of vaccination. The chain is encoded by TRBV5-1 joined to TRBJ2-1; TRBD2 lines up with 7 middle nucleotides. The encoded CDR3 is CAPWEGRPGCNEQFF. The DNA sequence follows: TGCGCCCCTTGGGAGGGCCGCCCCGGTTGCAATGAGCAGTTCTTC.